One and the same sample provided the 18 T cell receptor beta chains below, sequenced in a study of T cells in Graves' hyperthyroidism and ophthalmopathy. Amplification of TCR beta CDR3 regions used RNA as the template. First-round RT-PCR of the TCR CDR3 relied on the HTBI primer set. In TCRdb, the multiplex PCR reads were re-called with MiXCR into one record per CDR3 protein. The sample has fewer than 900,000 distinct CDR3 sequences; around 20% are singletons. Sequencing input: blood. The source is a woman in her fifties or sixties with Graves' hyperthyroidism that later progressed to Graves' ophthalmopathy.

This clonotype was seen many times. The genes are TRBV3-1 and TRBJ1-5; D uncertain. The CDR3 is 13 residues long. CDR1 and CDR2 (germline): LGHDT, YNNKEL (reference sequence). V lost 0 bases to trimming and J lost 7 bases, with 7 bases between them. The chain's CDR3 is CASSQDMRQPQHF. In DNA, the CDR3 is TGTGCCAGCAGCCAAGATATGCGGCAGCCCCAGCATTTT.

This clonotype was seen repeatedly, ten times or more. The CDR3 loop is CASSLWTANSPLHF. Written as DNA, the CDR3 is TGTGCCAGCAGTTTATGGACAGCTAATTCACCCCTCCACTTT. The chain combines TRBV12-3 or TRBV12-4 with TRBJ1-6, with D maybe TRBD1 (6 bases). Trimming stripped 2 bases from V and 6 bases from J, with 8 bases between. The CDR3 covers 14 residues.

There are many counts of this clonotype. The chain uses TRBV12-3 or TRBV12-4 and TRBJ2-7; TRBD1 matches 10 bases. The CDR3 contains 13 residues. V gave up 6 bases and J gave up 7 bases; unmatched junction bases: 6. CDR3 DNA sequence: TGTGCCAGCAGGGGACAGGGGTTTTGGGAGCAGTACTTC. It codes for CASRGQGFWEQYF.

This clonotype was detected a few times. This chain joins TRBV10-1 and TRBJ1-6, with TRBD1 matching over 10 bases. J was trimmed by 6 bases and V by 3 bases; bases with no gene match: 5. The length of the CDR3 is 16 residues. CDR1 and CDR2 (germline): WNHNN, SYGVQD (reference sequence). The CDR3 loop reads CASSDHRTGGNSPLHF. The CDR3, as DNA: TGCGCCAGCAGTGACCATCGGACAGGGGGTAATTCACCCCTCCACTTT.

Many counts were recorded for this clonotype. The CDR3, as DNA: TGTGCCAGCAGCTTAGAGGGTGGGCCCCCTCCCCCGGATACGCAGTATTTT. Translated, it gives CASSLEGGPPPPDTQYF. The chain uses TRBV11-2 and TRBJ2-3; D is undetermined. Germline V lookup: CDR1 SGHAT, CDR2 FQNNGV. Trimming removed 0 bases from V and 6 bases from J, with 19 bases in between. The length of the CDR3 is 17 residues. The complete variable domain, with remaining parts taken from reference TRBV11-2 and TRBJ2-3, reads EAGVAQSPRYKIIEKRQSVAFWCNPISGHATLYWYQQILGQGPKLLIQFQNNGVVDDSQLPKDRFSAERLKGVDSTLKIQPAKLEDSAVYLCASSLEGGPPPPDTQYFGPGTRLTVL.

There are many counts of this clonotype. The chain recombines TRBV20-1 with TRBJ1-1, with a weak D call TRBD1 (5 bases). Trimming left V 6 bases short and J 1 base short, with 18 bases between. This CDR3 is 15 amino acids long. The germline gives CDR1 DFQATT, CDR2 SNEGSKA (reference sequence). In DNA form, the CDR3 reads TGCAGTGCCCCGAATCCGGGGGGAGCGAACACTGAAGCTTTCTTT. It translates to CSAPNPGGANTEAFF.

The V and J genes are TRBV7-2 and TRBJ2-5; 9 bases agree with TRBD1. Looked up from germline, CDR1 is SGHTA and CDR2 is FQGNSA. With 5 bases clipped from V and 7 bases from J, the junction kept 5 bases outside the gene matches. There are 13 residues in the CDR3. The CDR3 region has the DNA TGTGCCAGCAGCGCAAGGACAGGGGTGACCCAGTACTTC. Translation: CASSARTGVTQYF.

Ten or more counts support this clonotype. This chain joins TRBV2 and TRBJ1-1; 7 bases line up with TRBD1. This CDR3 comprises 15 residues. V was clipped by 4 bases and J by 4 bases; unmatched bases: 9. From germline, CDR1 is SNHLY and CDR2 FYNNEI. In nucleotides, the CDR3 is TGTGCCAGCAGTGCCTCCCCAGGGGGAGGCACTGAAGCTTTCTTT. Its protein product is CASSASPGGGTEAFF. Drawing the rest from reference TRBV2 and TRBJ1-1, the complete variable domain is EPEVTQTPSHQVTQMGQEVILRCVPISNHLYFYWYRQILGQKVEFLVSFYNNEISEKSEIFDDQFSVERPDGSNFTLKIRSTKLEDSAMYFCASSASPGGGTEAFFGQGTRLTVV.

This clonotype has at least ten counts. CDR3 sequence: CASTKPRSRASVTEAFF. In nucleotides, the CDR3 is TGTGCCAGCACCAAACCTCGGAGCAGGGCAAGCGTCACTGAAGCTTTCTTT. The chain uses TRBV6-1 and TRBJ1-1, with D possibly matching TRBD1 (5 bases). The V end lost 7 bases, the J end lost 4 bases, and 25 bases lay between the germline ends. This CDR3 contains 17 residues. The germline V gene has CDR1 MNHNS and CDR2 SASEGT.

This clonotype turned up a few times. The rearrangement links TRBV3-1 to TRBJ2-1, with 10 nucleotides matching TRBD1. Germline V CDR1 and CDR2: LGHDT, YNNKEL (reference sequence). The CDR3 runs to 17 residues. Losses at the gene ends were 5 bases for V and 9 bases for J; bases not matched to a gene: 16. The CDR3 spells CASSSRATGGAEFEQFF. The CDR3 coding sequence is TGTGCCAGCAGCTCCCGAGCGACAGGGGGCGCGGAGTTTGAGCAGTTCTTC.

This clonotype was detected only a few times. The genes are TRBV6-5 and TRBJ2-5, with unresolved D. This CDR3 contains 16 residues. Germline-derived CDR1 and CDR2 are MNHEY and SVGAGI. Trimming stripped 0 bases from V and 1 base from J, with 12 bases between. CDR3 in DNA: TGTGCCAGCAGTTACTCGATTCTTACAGTCCAAGAGACCCAGTACTTC. It yields the protein CASSYSILTVQETQYF.

This clonotype was detected many times. V and J are TRBV2 and TRBJ1-1, with no clear D. CDR3 size: 12 residues. Germline V gene data show CDR1 as SNHLY and CDR2 as FYNNEI. With 6 bases removed from V and 3 bases from J, the gap between germline ends came to 8 bases. CDR3 sequence (DNA): TGTGCCAGCAGGACAAGGGACACTGAAGCTTTCTTT. It yields the protein CASRTRDTEAFF.

Only a few counts were recorded for this clonotype. CDR3 in DNA: TGTGCCAGCACCGAAAGGACAGGGGTCACTGAAGCTTTCTTT. Translated, it gives CASTERTGVTEAFF. The genes are TRBV7-9 and TRBJ1-1, with TRBD1 matching over 9 bases. Germline-derived CDR1 and CDR2 are SEHNR and FQNEAQ (reference sequence). After removal of 7 bases from V and 4 bases from J, the junction contained 7 bases not matched to a gene. The CDR3 runs to 14 residues. Variable domain in full (rest from reference TRBV7-9 and TRBJ1-1): DTGVSQNPRHKITKRGQNVTFRCDPISEHNRLYWYRQTLGQGPEFLTYFQNEAQLEKSRLLSDRFSAERPKGSFSTLEIQRTEQGDSAMYLCASTERTGVTEAFFGQGTRLTVV.

This clonotype was seen repeatedly, ten times or more. The chain couples TRBV20-1 to TRBJ2-3; tentatively, D is TRBD2 (5 bases). Trimming stripped 0 bases from V and 4 bases from J, with 14 bases between. Germline V gene lookup returns CDR1 DFQATT and CDR2 SNEGSKA (reference sequence). The CDR3 consists of 15 residues. CDR3: CSARDGSASSDTQYF. As DNA, the CDR3 is TGCAGTGCTAGAGACGGTTCCGCTAGCTCAGATACGCAGTATTTT.

This clonotype was seen more than once but under ten times. The rearrangement links TRBV9 to TRBJ2-2; D might be TRBD2 (6 bases). This CDR3 is 15 amino acids long. V was clipped by 2 bases and J by 3 bases, with 11 bases between them. The germline V gene encodes CDR1 SGDLS and CDR2 YYNGEE. CDR3 protein: CASSVRGDYTGELFF. In DNA, the CDR3 is TGTGCCAGCAGCGTTAGAGGGGACTACACCGGGGAGCTGTTTTTT.

The chain has TRBV6-1 and TRBJ2-3, with D unclear. The CDR3 has 12 residues. Trimming removed 6 bases from V and 1 base from J, with 5 bases in between. Germline V gene sequence: CDR1 MNHNS, CDR2 SASEGT. CDR3 nucleotides: TGTGCCAGCAGAAGGGGCACAGATACGCAGTATTTT. It codes for CASRRGTDTQYF.

The rearrangement joins TRBV6-2 or TRBV6-3 to TRBJ1-5; TRBD1 is a possible D gene (5 bases). The CDR3 consists of 16 residues. V lost 0 bases, J lost 4 bases, and 13 bases lay in between. Germline values: CDR1 MNHEY, CDR2 SVGEGT. CDR3 region: CASSYSGSGANQPQHF. The CDR3 nucleotides are TGTGCCAGCAGTTACTCAGGGAGCGGGGCGAATCAGCCCCAGCATTTT.

This clonotype was counted between two and nine times. J is TRBJ1-1 and V is TRBV5-4, with D perhaps matching TRBD1 (5 bases). The germline V gene encodes CDR1 SGHNT and CDR2 YYREEE (reference sequence). V lost 0 bases, J lost 4 bases, and 13 bases lay in between. CDR3 length: 15 amino acids. The CDR3: CASSLAGRRGTEAFF. The DNA of the CDR3 is TGTGCCAGCAGCTTGGCCGGGCGGAGGGGCACTGAAGCTTTCTTT.